The subject of this entry is one TCR beta chain. What it binds is not known. With 60 Vbeta and 13 Jbeta primers, the PCR was carried out. Profiled with immunoSEQ multiplex PCR; TCRdb holds only in-frame clones, not every one. Among roughly 100,000 clones listed, about 74% were seen once. The CDR3 sequence is 13 residues long. Deletions cut 3 bases from V and 5 bases from J, with 10 bases between. CDR1 SEHNR and CDR2 FQNEAQ come from the germline V gene (reference sequence). This entry comes from a study of cytomegalovirus exposure and HLA in healthy donors. Study-level information: Earlier sequencing of 150 million to 200 million T cells yielded fewer than 140 million unique TCR beta sequences. Findings and caveats of the study: Fewer N-insertions (relative to the approximately 670-donor mean) were reportedly seen in an Asian-associated ancestry cluster in a later analysis.

Sequences were obtained from PBMCs. The V gene is TRBV7-9, the J gene TRBJ1-2; possibly TRBD1 for D (6 bases). This receptor was taken from a female donor in good health and CMV-seronegative. The CDR3 is CASSFRTAYGYTF. The CDR3 DNA reads as TGTGCCAGCAGCTTTCGGACAGCTTATGGCTACACCTTC.